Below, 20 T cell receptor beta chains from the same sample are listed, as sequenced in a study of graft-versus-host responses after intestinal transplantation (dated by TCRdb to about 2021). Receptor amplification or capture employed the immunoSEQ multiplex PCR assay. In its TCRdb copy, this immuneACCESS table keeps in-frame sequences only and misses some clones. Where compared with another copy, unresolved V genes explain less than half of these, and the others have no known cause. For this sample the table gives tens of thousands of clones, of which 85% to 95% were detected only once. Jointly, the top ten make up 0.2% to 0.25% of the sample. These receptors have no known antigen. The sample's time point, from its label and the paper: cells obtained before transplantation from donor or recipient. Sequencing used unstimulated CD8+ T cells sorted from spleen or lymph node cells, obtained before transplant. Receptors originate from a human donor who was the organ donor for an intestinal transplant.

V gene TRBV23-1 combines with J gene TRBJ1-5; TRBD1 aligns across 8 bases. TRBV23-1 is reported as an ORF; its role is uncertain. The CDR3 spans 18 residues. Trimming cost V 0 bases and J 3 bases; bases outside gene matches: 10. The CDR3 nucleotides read TGCGCCAGCAGTCAATCTTTTGAAACAGGGGGAGACAATCAGCCCCAGCATTTT. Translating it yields CASSQSFETGGDNQPQHF.

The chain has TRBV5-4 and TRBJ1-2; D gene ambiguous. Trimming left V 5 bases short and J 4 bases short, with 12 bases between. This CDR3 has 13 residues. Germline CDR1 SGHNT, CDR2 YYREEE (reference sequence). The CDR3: CASRKDSTYGYTF. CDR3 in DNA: TGTGCCAGCAGGAAGGACTCCACCTATGGCTACACCTTC.

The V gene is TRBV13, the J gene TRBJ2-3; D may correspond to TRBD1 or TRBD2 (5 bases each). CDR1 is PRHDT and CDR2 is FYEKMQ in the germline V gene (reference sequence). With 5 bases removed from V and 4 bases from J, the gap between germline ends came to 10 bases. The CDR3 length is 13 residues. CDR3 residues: CASSPGAPDTQYF. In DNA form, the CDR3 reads TGTGCCAGCAGCCCCGGGGCGCCAGATACGCAGTATTTT.

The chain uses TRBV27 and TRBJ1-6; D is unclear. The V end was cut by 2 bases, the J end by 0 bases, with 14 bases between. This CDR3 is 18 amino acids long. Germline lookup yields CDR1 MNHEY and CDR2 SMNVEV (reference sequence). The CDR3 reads CASSLIGALGSYNSPLHF. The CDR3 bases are TGTGCCAGCAGTTTAATAGGAGCCCTCGGCTCCTATAATTCACCCCTCCACTTT.

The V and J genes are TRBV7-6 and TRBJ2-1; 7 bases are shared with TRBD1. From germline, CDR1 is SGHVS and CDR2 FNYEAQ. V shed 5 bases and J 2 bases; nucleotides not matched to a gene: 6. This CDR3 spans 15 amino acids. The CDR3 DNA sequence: TGTGCCAGCAGCCCGGGACAGCCCGCCTACAATGAGCAGTTCTTC. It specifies CASSPGQPAYNEQFF.

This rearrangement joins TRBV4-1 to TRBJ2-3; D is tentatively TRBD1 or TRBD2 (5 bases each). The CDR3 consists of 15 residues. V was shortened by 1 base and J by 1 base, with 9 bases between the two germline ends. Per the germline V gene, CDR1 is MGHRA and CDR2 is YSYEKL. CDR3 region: CASSQVVGGTDTQYF. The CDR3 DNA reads TGCGCCAGCAGCCAAGTTGTGGGGGGCACAGATACGCAGTATTTT.

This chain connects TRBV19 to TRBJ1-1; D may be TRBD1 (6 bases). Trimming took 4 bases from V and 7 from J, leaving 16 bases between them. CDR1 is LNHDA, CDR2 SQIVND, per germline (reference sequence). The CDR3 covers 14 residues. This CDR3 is CASSTSQGWGEAFF. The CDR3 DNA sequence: TGTGCCAGTAGTACCTCACAGGGCTGGGGTGAAGCTTTCTTT.

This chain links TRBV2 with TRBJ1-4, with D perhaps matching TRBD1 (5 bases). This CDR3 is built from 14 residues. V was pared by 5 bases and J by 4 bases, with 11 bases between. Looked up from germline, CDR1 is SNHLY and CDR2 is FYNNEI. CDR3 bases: TGTGCCAGCAGTCTTAACGGGGGTAATGAAAAACTGTTTTTT. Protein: CASSLNGGNEKLFF.

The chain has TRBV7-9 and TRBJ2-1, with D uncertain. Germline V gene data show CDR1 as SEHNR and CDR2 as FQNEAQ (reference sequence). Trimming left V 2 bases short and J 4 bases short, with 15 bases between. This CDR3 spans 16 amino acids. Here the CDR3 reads CASSLITAPFYNEQFF. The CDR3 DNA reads TGTGCCAGCAGCTTAATAACAGCCCCTTTTTACAATGAGCAGTTCTTC.

The CDR3 DNA is TGTGCCACCAGCGGTGGACAGGTGGAGAATCAGCCCCAGCATTTT. Its translation is CATSGGQVENQPQHF. The chain is built from TRBV15 and TRBJ1-5, with 7 bases aligning to TRBD1. Per the germline V gene, CDR1 is LNHNV and CDR2 is YYDKDF (reference sequence). The J segment lost 4 bases and the V segment lost 5 bases, leaving 8 bases of the junction unmatched. This CDR3 region has 15 residues.

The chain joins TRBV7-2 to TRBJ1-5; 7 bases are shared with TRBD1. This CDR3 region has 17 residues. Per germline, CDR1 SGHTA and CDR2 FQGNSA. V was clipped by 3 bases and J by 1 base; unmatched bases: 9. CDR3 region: CASSLEIGTESNQPQHF. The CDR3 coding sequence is TGTGCCAGCAGCTTGGAAATCGGGACAGAGAGCAATCAGCCCCAGCATTTT.

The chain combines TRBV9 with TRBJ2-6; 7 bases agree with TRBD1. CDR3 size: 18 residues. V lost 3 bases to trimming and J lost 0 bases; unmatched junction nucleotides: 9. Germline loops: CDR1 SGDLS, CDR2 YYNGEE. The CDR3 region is CASSATGTDYSGANVLTF. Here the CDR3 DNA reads TGTGCCAGCAGCGCTACCGGGACAGATTACTCTGGGGCCAACGTCCTGACTTTC. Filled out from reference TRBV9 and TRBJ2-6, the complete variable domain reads DSGVTQTPKHLITATGQRVTLRCSPRSGDLSVYWYQQSLDQGLQFLIQYYNGEERAKGNILERFSAQQFPDLHSELNLSSLELGDSALYFCASSATGTDYSGANVLTFGAGSRLTVL.

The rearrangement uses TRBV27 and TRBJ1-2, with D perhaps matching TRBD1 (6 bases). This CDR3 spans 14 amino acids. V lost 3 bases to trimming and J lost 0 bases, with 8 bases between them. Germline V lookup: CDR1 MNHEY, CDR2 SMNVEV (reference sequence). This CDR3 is CASSFGQPNYGYTF. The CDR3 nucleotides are TGTGCCAGCAGTTTTGGACAGCCTAACTATGGCTACACCTTC.

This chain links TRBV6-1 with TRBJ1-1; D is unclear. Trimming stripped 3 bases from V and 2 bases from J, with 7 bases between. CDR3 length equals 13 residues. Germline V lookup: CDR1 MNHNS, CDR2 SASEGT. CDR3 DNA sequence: TGTGCCAGCAGTGAGACGGTTAACACTGAAGCTTTCTTT. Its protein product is CASSETVNTEAFF.

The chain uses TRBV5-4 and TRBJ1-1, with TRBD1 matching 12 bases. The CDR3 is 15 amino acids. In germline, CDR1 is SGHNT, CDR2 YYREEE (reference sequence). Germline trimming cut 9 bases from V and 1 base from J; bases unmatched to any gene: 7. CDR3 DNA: TGTGCCACCGGGGGACAGGGGGCTTGGAACACTGAAGCTTTCTTT. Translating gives CATGGQGAWNTEAFF. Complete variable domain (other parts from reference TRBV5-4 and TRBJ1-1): ETGVTQSPTHLIKTRGQQVTLRCSSQSGHNTVSWYQQALGQGPQFIFQYYREEENGRGNFPPRFSGLQFPNYSSELNVNALELDDSALYLCATGGQGAWNTEAFFGQGTRLTVV.

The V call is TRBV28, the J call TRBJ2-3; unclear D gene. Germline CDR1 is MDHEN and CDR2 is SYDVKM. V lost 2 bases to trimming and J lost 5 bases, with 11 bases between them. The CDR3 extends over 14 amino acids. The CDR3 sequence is CASSLGETGDTQYF. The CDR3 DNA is TGTGCCAGCAGTTTAGGGGAAACCGGAGATACGCAGTATTTT.

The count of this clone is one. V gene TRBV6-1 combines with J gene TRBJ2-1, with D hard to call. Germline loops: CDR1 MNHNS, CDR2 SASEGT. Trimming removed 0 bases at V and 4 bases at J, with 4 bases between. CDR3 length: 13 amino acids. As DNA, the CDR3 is TGTGCCAGCAGTGAAGCGCTTTACAATGAGCAGTTCTTC. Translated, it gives CASSEALYNEQFF.

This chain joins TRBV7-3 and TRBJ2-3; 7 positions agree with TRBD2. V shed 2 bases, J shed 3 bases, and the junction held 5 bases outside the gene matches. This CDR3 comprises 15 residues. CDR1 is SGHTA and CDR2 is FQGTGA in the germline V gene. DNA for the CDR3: TGTGCCAGCAGCTTAGTGGGAGGGAAGACAGATACGCAGTATTTT. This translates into CASSLVGGKTDTQYF.

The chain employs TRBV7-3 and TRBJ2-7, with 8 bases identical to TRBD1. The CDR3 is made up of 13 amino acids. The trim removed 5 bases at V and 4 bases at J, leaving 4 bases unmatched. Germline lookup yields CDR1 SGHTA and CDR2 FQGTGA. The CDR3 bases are TGTGCCAGCAGCCCCGGGACAGGTTACGAGCAGTACTTC. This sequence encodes CASSPGTGYEQYF.

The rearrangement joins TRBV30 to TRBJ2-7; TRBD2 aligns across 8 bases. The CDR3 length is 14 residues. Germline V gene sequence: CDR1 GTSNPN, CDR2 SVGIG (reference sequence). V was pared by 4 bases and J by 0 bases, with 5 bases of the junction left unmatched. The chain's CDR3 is CAWNGGGNSYEQYF. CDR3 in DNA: TGTGCCTGGAACGGCGGGGGGAACTCCTACGAGCAGTACTTC.